Sequencing of this TCR beta chain was carried out in a study of identifying expanded T cells in peripheral blood. Points from the study as a whole: Two-week clone count variance significantly increased as total template count grew. Technical replicates showed roughly 1.2 changed clones; approximately 2 weeks 15 to 20; four weeks 19.

Trimming shortened V by 6 bases and J by 5 bases, and 6 bases separated the two germline ends. Germline CDR1 and CDR2: MDHEN and SYDVKM. The CDR3 runs 11 residues. The repertoire was sequenced with immunoSEQ multiplex PCR; TCRdb's copy has only in-frame clones and lacks some. The table records about 100,000 clones, about 89% of them present only once. During the collection period, no donor immune events like infections were recorded. As to this clone: Its cognate antigen is unknown.

This sequence joins TRBV28 and TRBJ2-3; D unresolved. Sequenced: blood. This receptor was obtained from a person aged 18 to 70 in good health. The CDR3 sequence is CASSRLDTQYF. In nucleotides, the CDR3 is TGTGCCAGCAGCCGATTAGATACGCAGTATTTT.